This TCR beta chain is drawn from a study of blood T cell repertoires in COVID-19. The CDR3 loop spans 15 amino acids. Germline assignment: CDR1 LGHNA and CDR2 YNFKEQ. V lost 3 bases and J 1 base, leaving 13 bases between the germline ends. Measured with immunoSEQ multiplex PCR; TCRdb has only the in-frame clones, and not every one. The table has about 200,000 clones, about 89% seen once. This TCR was sampled from a man between 60 and 70 years old who had recovered from COVID-19. Sequencing was carried out using peripheral blood. This chain connects TRBV4-2 to TRBJ2-7; maybe TRBD2 (6 bases). The CDR3 nucleotides are TGTGCCAGCAGCCAGTTGGCGGGGCCTTCCTACGAGCAGTACTTC. It codes for CASSQLAGPSYEQYF.